Shown below are 24 T cell receptor beta chains from a single sample sequenced in a study of control samples from healthy donors and cancer patients. TCRdb keeps only in-frame clones here, not all; method: immunoSEQ multiplex PCR. This sample has more than 95,000 clones, with about 90% found just once. Sequencing used blood. Receptor source: a young man in good health.

The V call is TRBV28, the J call TRBJ1-5; D uncertain. V lost 5 bases to trimming and J lost 7 bases, with 9 bases between them. The CDR3 sequence is 12 residues long. Germline CDR1 is MDHEN and CDR2 is SYDVKM. This chain's CDR3 is CASSAERQPQHF. Written as DNA, the CDR3 is TGTGCCAGCAGTGCCGAAAGGCAGCCCCAGCATTTT.

This clone was seen only once. V and J are TRBV5-1 and TRBJ1-2, with D possibly being TRBD1 (6 bases). V was cut by 4 bases and J by 1 base, with 14 bases left in between. The CDR3 runs 15 residues. Germline CDR1 reads SGHRS; CDR2 reads YFSETQ. The DNA of the CDR3 is TGCGCCAGCAGCCGAGAGGGGACAATTAACTATGGCTACACCTTC. Encoded protein: CASSREGTINYGYTF.

The rearrangement uses TRBV11-3 and TRBJ2-7; D is unclear. Germline loops: CDR1 SGHNT, CDR2 YENEEA. The ends were cut back, 0 bases at V and 7 bases at J, with 10 bases in the middle. CDR3 length: 13 amino acids. As DNA, the CDR3 is TGTGCCAGCAGCTTAGATCGCAGCCTTGAGCAGTACTTC. Translating gives CASSLDRSLEQYF.

The chain links TRBV2 to TRBJ1-2; 9 bases line up with TRBD1. Germline trimming cut 5 bases from V and 3 bases from J; bases unmatched to any gene: 10. CDR3 size: 16 residues. The germline V gene encodes CDR1 SNHLY and CDR2 FYNNEI. This CDR3 reads CASSLRTGVTDYGYTF. The DNA of the CDR3 is TGTGCCAGCAGTCTCCGGACAGGGGTGACAGACTATGGCTACACCTTC.

This rearrangement joins TRBV10-1 to TRBJ1-1, with TRBD1 identical over 8 bases. CDR1 and CDR2 from the germline V gene are WNHNN and SYGVQD (reference sequence). This CDR3 comprises 14 residues. The V segment lost 3 bases and the J segment 5 bases; nucleotides outside the gene matches: 5. This CDR3 reads CASSEGQGRTEAFF. The DNA of the CDR3 is TGCGCCAGCAGTGAAGGACAGGGACGAACTGAAGCTTTCTTT.

CDR3 loop: CASSLLGTEAFF. CDR3 coding DNA: TGTGCCAGCAGCTTATTAGGTACTGAAGCTTTCTTT. This chain uses TRBV7-2 with TRBJ1-1, with no clear D. The germline V gene has CDR1 SGHTA and CDR2 FQGNSA. V was cut by 2 bases and J by 5 bases, with 6 bases left in between. The CDR3 sequence is 12 residues long.

CDR3 in amino acids: CASNTEGSGQPQHF. The CDR3 nucleotides read TGTGCCAGCAACACGGAGGGTTCAGGTCAGCCCCAGCATTTT. The chain links TRBV27 to TRBJ1-5; D remains ambiguous. Trimming took off 7 bases at V and 6 bases at J, with 16 bases between the two ends. This CDR3 is built from 14 residues. CDR1 is MNHEY and CDR2 is SMNVEV in the germline V gene (reference sequence).

This clone was counted a single time. The chain employs TRBV24-1 and TRBJ2-5; TRBD1 matches at 9 bases. Germline CDR1 is KGHDR and CDR2 is SFDVKD. This CDR3 comprises 18 residues. The V gene end was trimmed by 1 base and the J gene end by 4 bases; junction bases not matched to a gene: 12. DNA of the CDR3: TGTGCCACCAGTGATTTTGTGGGGCAACAGGGGGCTCGAGAGACCCAGTACTTC. It codes for CATSDFVGQQGARETQYF.

This sequence joins TRBV18 and TRBJ2-6, with TRBD1 matching over 7 bases. Germline values: CDR1 KGHSH, CDR2 LQKENI. The CDR3 consists of 18 residues. J lost 2 bases, V lost 2 bases, and 9 bases had no gene match. This chain's CDR3 is CASSPYTPQGAGANVLTF. CDR3 nucleotide sequence: TGTGCCAGCTCACCATATACCCCTCAGGGGGCTGGGGCCAACGTCCTGACTTTC. The whole variable domain, filled in from reference TRBV18 and TRBJ2-6, reads NAGVMQNPRHLVRRRGQEARLRCSPMKGHSHVYWYRQLPEEGLKFMVYLQKENIIDESGMPKERFSAEFPKEGPSILRIQQVVRGDSAAYFCASSPYTPQGAGANVLTFGAGSRLTVL.

The genes are TRBV18 and TRBJ1-3, with D perhaps matching TRBD1 (5 bases). The CDR3 loop spans 14 amino acids. V was clipped by 2 bases and J by 3 bases, with 8 bases between them. Germline V gene data show CDR1 as KGHSH and CDR2 as LQKENI. CDR3 DNA sequence: TGTGCCAGCTCACCAACGGGGGATGGAAACACCATATATTTT. Translation: CASSPTGDGNTIYF.

The chain has TRBV7-9 and TRBJ2-1, with 8 nucleotides matching TRBD2. The length of the CDR3 is 16 residues. After removal of 7 bases from V and 8 bases from J, the junction contained 16 bases not matched to a gene. The V gene's germline CDR1 is SEHNR and CDR2 FQNEAQ (reference sequence). CDR3 residues: CASTLLGGTSIYEQFF. CDR3 coding DNA: TGTGCCAGCACCCTCCTTGGAGGGACTAGTATCTATGAGCAGTTCTTC.

The CDR3 region has the DNA TGTGCCAGTAGTATTGTGACAGGATACACTGAAGCTTTCTTT. This gives the protein CASSIVTGYTEAFF. V gene TRBV19 combines with J gene TRBJ1-1, with D possibly matching TRBD1 (6 bases). Germline CDR1 is LNHDA and CDR2 is SQIVND (reference sequence). The CDR3 runs to 14 residues. The V and J ends lost 3 bases and 3 bases respectively, with 11 bases between them.

This clone was seen only a few times. The J gene is TRBJ1-1, the V gene TRBV28, with 7 positions matching TRBD1. The germline CDR1 and CDR2 sequences are MDHEN and SYDVKM. The trim removed 5 bases at V and 0 bases at J, leaving 18 bases unmatched. This CDR3 spans 19 amino acids. CDR3 nucleotides: TGTGCCAGCAGTCCCGAGAGGGCCGGGACAGCCCGGGTGAACACTGAAGCTTTCTTT. Protein product: CASSPERAGTARVNTEAFF.

The V and J genes are TRBV6-5 and TRBJ2-3; a possible D gene is TRBD2 (6 bases). Trimming shortened V by 6 bases and J by 10 bases, and 17 bases separated the two germline ends. The CDR3 extends over 13 amino acids. Germline V gene lookup returns CDR1 MNHEY and CDR2 SVGAGI. In nucleotides, the CDR3 is TGTGCCAGCAGGCCAACTAGAGGGGAGGCGCAGTATTTT. This translates into CASRPTRGEAQYF.

The J gene is TRBJ2-1, the V gene TRBV10-3; 7 bases are shared with TRBD2. Looked up from germline, CDR1 is ENHRY and CDR2 is SYGVKD. V lost 11 bases to trimming and J lost 2 bases; unmatched junction nucleotides: 6. The CDR3 contains 13 residues. The CDR3 DNA reads as TGTGCCGTCCATCTAGCGGCCTACAATGAGCAGTTCTTC. Its translation is CAVHLAAYNEQFF.

The J gene is TRBJ2-7, the V gene TRBV4-1, with 9 bases fitting TRBD2. The CDR3 is 21 amino acids. Germline V CDR1 and CDR2: MGHRA, YSYEKL. Trimming at V came to 0 bases and at J to 0 bases, leaving 18 bases not matched to a gene. The CDR3: CASSQDFMSRPTSGSSYEQYF. The CDR3 nucleotides are TGCGCCAGCAGCCAAGATTTTATGAGTCGGCCGACTAGCGGTTCCTCCTACGAGCAGTACTTC.

This sequence joins TRBV27 and TRBJ1-1; D is possibly TRBD1 (6 bases). The CDR3 is 13 residues long. V was trimmed by 6 bases and J by 3 bases, leaving 11 bases between them. Germline assignment: CDR1 MNHEY and CDR2 SMNVEV (reference sequence). The CDR3 here is CASSYREDTEAFF. In DNA, the CDR3 is TGTGCCAGCAGCTACAGGGAGGACACTGAAGCTTTCTTT.

The chain carries TRBV19 and TRBJ1-5; a possible D gene is TRBD1 (5 bases). The CDR3 contains 15 residues. Trimming took 1 base from V and 8 from J, leaving 15 bases between them. Germline-derived CDR1 and CDR2 are LNHDA and SQIVND (reference sequence). For the CDR3, the DNA is TGTGCCAGTAGTATAGCAGGGAGCAGGGAGAAGCCCCAGCATTTT. Protein: CASSIAGSREKPQHF.

This clone was observed a handful of times. This chain uses TRBV5-1 with TRBJ2-7; maybe TRBD1 (6 bases). Germline V CDR1 and CDR2: SGHRS, YFSETQ. This CDR3 contains 15 residues. V lost 5 bases and J 4 bases, leaving 19 bases between the germline ends. CDR3 residues: CASSSLDRSPYEQYF. In DNA form, the CDR3 reads TGCGCCAGCAGTAGCCTCGACAGGTCCCCTTACGAGCAGTACTTC.

The CDR3: CASSIALAPNEQFF. DNA of the CDR3: TGTGCCAGTAGTATAGCCCTAGCCCCTAATGAGCAGTTCTTC. The chain combines TRBV19 with TRBJ2-1, with a tentative D call TRBD2 (5 bases). The CDR3 is 14 amino acids. Germline V gene sequence: CDR1 LNHDA, CDR2 SQIVND (reference sequence). V was cut by 1 base and J by 7 bases, with 11 bases left in between.

CDR3 sequence: CASSVGQEGNEQFF. CDR3 bases: TGCGCCAGCAGTGTCGGACAGGAGGGCAATGAGCAGTTCTTC. V gene TRBV10-2 combines with J gene TRBJ2-1, with D possibly TRBD1 on 7 matching bases. The CDR3 spans 14 residues. V was clipped by 4 bases and J by 6 bases, with 13 bases between them. CDR1 is WSHSY and CDR2 is SAAADI in the germline V gene.

The chain has TRBV14 and TRBJ2-5, with 13 bases matching TRBD2. This CDR3 has 17 amino acids. The germline V gene encodes CDR1 SGHDN and CDR2 FVKESK. Unmatched junction bases numbered 9, after V lost 3 bases and J lost 5 bases. The DNA for the CDR3 is TGTGCCAGCAGCCACCGTGGACTAGCGGGAGTCGACGAGACCCAGTACTTC. Amino acids: CASSHRGLAGVDETQYF.

This clone was observed a single time. This rearrangement joins TRBV15 to TRBJ2-1; 16 nucleotides agree with TRBD2. The length of the CDR3 is 18 residues. V lost 1 base to trimming and J lost 9 bases; unmatched junction nucleotides: 9. Germline assignment: CDR1 LNHNV and CDR2 YYDKDF (reference sequence). In DNA, the CDR3 is TGTGCCACCAGCAGAGGGACCGGGACTAGCGGGAGGGGTGTTGAGCAGTTCTTC. Translation gives CATSRGTGTSGRGVEQFF.

This chain uses TRBV6-5 with TRBJ2-2; possible D gene TRBD1, 6 bases. This CDR3 has 14 residues. Trimming stripped 7 bases from V and 4 bases from J, with 13 bases between. Germline-derived CDR1 and CDR2 are MNHEY and SVGAGI. DNA for the CDR3: TGTGCCAGCAACAAGGGGGTAACCACCGGGGAGCTGTTTTTT. Translating gives CASNKGVTTGELFF.